The 15 T cell receptor beta chains presented below share a single source sample, sequenced in a study of blood T cell repertoires in COVID-19. The table came from immunoSEQ multiplex PCR; TCRdb's copy has only in-frame clones and leaves some out. The repertoire includes 650,000 to 800,000 clones, 90% of them detected once, and under 0.3% sits in the top ten. The specimen sequenced was peripheral blood. These receptors were collected from a woman aged 18 to 35 with acute or convalescent COVID-19.

The CDR3 DNA reads TGTGCCAGTAGTATCCCGTATTCACCCCTCCACTTT. Protein product: CASSIPYSPLHF. The J gene is TRBJ1-6, the V gene TRBV19; no clear D gene. The CDR3 is 12 residues long. V lost 3 bases and J lost 8, with 5 bases in between. Germline CDR1 reads LNHDA; CDR2 reads SQIVND (reference sequence).

This sequence joins TRBV29-1 and TRBJ1-2, with 7 bases fitting TRBD1. This CDR3 has 12 amino acids. CDR1 is SQVTM, CDR2 ANQGSEA, per germline. V trimming: 5 bases; J trimming: 4 bases; junction bases outside the gene matches: 4. The CDR3 region is CSVPGQVYGYTF. CDR3 bases: TGCAGCGTTCCTGGACAGGTCTATGGCTACACCTTC.

The rearrangement joins TRBV6-5 to TRBJ1-1; D is unresolved. Trimming removed 5 bases from V and 4 bases from J, with 17 bases in between. Per the germline V gene, CDR1 is MNHEY and CDR2 is SVGAGI. This CDR3 is 15 amino acids long. Here the CDR3 reads CASSPGSPAGTEAFF. In nucleotides, the CDR3 is TGTGCCAGCAGTCCCGGGAGCCCGGCGGGCACTGAAGCTTTCTTT.

The V and J genes are TRBV27 and TRBJ2-2; 8 nucleotides align to TRBD1. V shed 5 bases and J 6 bases; nucleotides not matched to a gene: 5. CDR1 and CDR2 (germline): MNHEY, SMNVEV (reference sequence). The CDR3 contains 14 residues. The CDR3: CASSDRGIPGELFF. The CDR3 DNA reads as TGTGCCAGCAGTGACAGGGGAATTCCCGGGGAGCTGTTTTTT.

A single count supports this clone. This chain connects TRBV6-5 to TRBJ1-2; TRBD1 aligns across 7 bases. The germline CDR1 and CDR2 sequences are MNHEY and SVGAGI. V was clipped by 8 bases and J by 7 bases; unmatched bases: 10. CDR3 length: 13 amino acids. The CDR3 protein is CASHDRVVGGYTF. In DNA form, the CDR3 reads TGTGCCAGCCATGACAGGGTGGTAGGTGGCTACACCTTC.

The table lists this clone with a count of one. This chain joins TRBV27 and TRBJ2-3; D is perhaps TRBD1 (5 bases). CDR1 is MNHEY and CDR2 is SMNVEV in the germline V gene (reference sequence). The germline V and J ends were trimmed by 6 bases and 2 bases, with 21 bases remaining between them. The CDR3 length is 17 residues. Here the CDR3 reads CASSYRNPRQNTDTQYF. CDR3 coding DNA: TGTGCCAGCAGCTACAGAAACCCGCGACAGAACACAGATACGCAGTATTTT.

V is TRBV19 and J is TRBJ1-5; 7 bases line up with TRBD1. Germline-derived CDR1 and CDR2 are LNHDA and SQIVND (reference sequence). The CDR3 extends over 16 amino acids. Losses at the gene ends were 5 bases for V and 9 bases for J; bases not matched to a gene: 16. CDR3 in amino acids: CASSLRLGQWEMPQHF. CDR3 in DNA: TGTGCCAGTAGTTTAAGATTGGGACAGTGGGAGATGCCCCAGCATTTT.

CDR3: CASQTSGVIDTQYF. CDR3 nucleotide sequence: TGTGCCAGCCAGACTAGCGGGGTTATAGATACGCAGTATTTT. The V gene is TRBV2, the J gene TRBJ2-3, with 11 positions matching TRBD2. Germline-derived CDR1 and CDR2 are SNHLY and FYNNEI. The trim removed 8 bases at V and 5 bases at J, leaving 6 bases unmatched. The CDR3 covers 14 residues.

As DNA, the CDR3 is TGTGCCAGCAGAAAAGAAGGACACCTGAACACTGAAGCTTTCTTT. Encoded protein: CASRKEGHLNTEAFF. The rearrangement joins TRBV6-5 to TRBJ1-1; D is perhaps TRBD1 (5 bases). Germline V gene sequence: CDR1 MNHEY, CDR2 SVGAGI. CDR3 size: 15 residues. With 6 bases removed from V and 0 bases from J, the gap between germline ends came to 14 bases.

This chain joins TRBV7-8 and TRBJ1-5; no definite D call. V lost 2 bases and J lost 0, with 11 bases in between. This CDR3 is built from 16 residues. CDR1 and CDR2 (germline): SGHVS, FQNEAQ. CDR3 sequence (DNA): TGTGCCAGCAGCTTAAATCCGGGGATTAGCAATCAGCCCCAGCATTTT. Its translation: CASSLNPGISNQPQHF.

V gene TRBV12-3 or TRBV12-4 combines with J gene TRBJ1-4; 8 positions agree with TRBD1. Losses at the gene ends were 5 bases for V and 11 bases for J; bases not matched to a gene: 7. The CDR3 is 13 amino acids. CDR3 region: CASSTDRGGKLFF. The DNA of the CDR3 is TGTGCCAGCAGTACTGACAGGGGTGGCAAACTGTTTTTT.

The V gene is TRBV4-1, the J gene TRBJ2-5; 11 nucleotides match TRBD1. Germline values: CDR1 MGHRA, CDR2 YSYEKL. V lost 3 bases and J lost 2; bases outside the gene matches: 5. The CDR3 contains 16 residues. The CDR3: CASSQTGTGGQETQYF. The CDR3 DNA is TGCGCCAGCAGCCAGACCGGGACAGGGGGTCAAGAGACCCAGTACTTC.

This chain uses TRBV7-2 with TRBJ2-7, with 10 bases identical to TRBD2. The CDR3 has 14 amino acids. V was clipped by 3 bases and J by 5 bases; unmatched bases: 4. Germline CDR1 SGHTA, CDR2 FQGNSA. The CDR3, as DNA: TGTGCCAGCAGCTTTAGCGGGGGGTACGACGAGCAGTACTTC. This encodes CASSFSGGYDEQYF.

The chain couples TRBV6-4 to TRBJ2-1, with 15 bases fitting TRBD2. V shed 2 bases and J 8 bases; nucleotides not matched to a gene: 4. Germline V gives CDR1 MRHNA, CDR2 SNTAGT. The CDR3 sequence is 16 residues long. As DNA, the CDR3 is TGTGCCAGCAGTGACGCCGGACTAGCGGGGGGGGATGAGCAGTTCTTC. This translates into CASSDAGLAGGDEQFF.

This rearrangement joins TRBV3-1 (or the pseudogene TRBV3-2) to TRBJ1-1; D might be TRBD1 (6 bases). The CDR3 runs 16 residues. The V end was cut by 4 bases, the J end by 6 bases, with 21 bases between. Germline assignment: CDR1 LGHDT and CDR2 YNNKEL (reference sequence). CDR3 in amino acids: CASSPNPSTGRAEAFF. In DNA form, the CDR3 reads TGTGCCAGCAGCCCAAACCCTTCGACAGGTCGGGCTGAAGCTTTCTTT.